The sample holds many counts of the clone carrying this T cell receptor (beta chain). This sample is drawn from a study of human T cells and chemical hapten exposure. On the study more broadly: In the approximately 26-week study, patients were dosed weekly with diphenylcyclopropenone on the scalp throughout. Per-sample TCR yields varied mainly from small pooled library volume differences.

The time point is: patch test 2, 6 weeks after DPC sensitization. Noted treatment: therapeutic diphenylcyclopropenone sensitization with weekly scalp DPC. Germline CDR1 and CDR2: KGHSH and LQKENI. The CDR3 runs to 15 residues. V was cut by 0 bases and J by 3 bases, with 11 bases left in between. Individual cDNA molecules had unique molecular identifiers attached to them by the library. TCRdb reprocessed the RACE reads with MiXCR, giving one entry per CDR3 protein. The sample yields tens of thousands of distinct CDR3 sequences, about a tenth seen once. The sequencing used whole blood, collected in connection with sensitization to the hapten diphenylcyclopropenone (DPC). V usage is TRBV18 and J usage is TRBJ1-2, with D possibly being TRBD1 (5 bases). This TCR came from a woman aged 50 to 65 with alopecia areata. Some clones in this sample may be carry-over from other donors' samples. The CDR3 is CASSPPGPGHYGYTF. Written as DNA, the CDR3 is TGTGCCAGCTCACCACCGGGGCCCGGGCACTATGGCTACACCTTC. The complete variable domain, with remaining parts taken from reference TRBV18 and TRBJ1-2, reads NAGVMQNPRHLVRRRGQEARLRCSPMKGHSHVYWYRQLPEEGLKFMVYLQKENIIDESGMPKERFSAEFPKEGPSILRIQQVVRGDSAAYFCASSPPGPGHYGYTFGSGTRLTVV.